The 8 T cell receptor beta chains presented below share a single source sample, sequenced in a study of cytomegalovirus exposure and HLA in healthy donors. A multiplex PCR was run with 60 Vbeta primers and 13 Jbeta primers. Using immunoSEQ multiplex PCR, the repertoire was profiled, and TCRdb retains in-frame clones only, with some absent. This sample's clone table lists 45,000 to 60,000 clones. Sequencing was carried out using PBMCs. These receptors were taken from a male donor in good health and CMV-seronegative.

The gene calls are TRBV18 and TRBJ1-2; 10 nucleotides agree with TRBD1. Germline loops: CDR1 KGHSH, CDR2 LQKENI. V shed 6 bases and J 4 bases; nucleotides not matched to a gene: 8. This CDR3 contains 15 residues. Here the CDR3 DNA reads TGTGCCAGCTCTGCTTCCGGGACAGGGGTCTATGGCTACACCTTC. Translation gives CASSASGTGVYGYTF.

The rearrangement joins TRBV29-1 to TRBJ1-5, with D tentatively TRBD1 (5 bases). This CDR3 contains 15 residues. V lost 4 bases and J 6 bases, leaving 19 bases between the germline ends. Germline lookup yields CDR1 SQVTM and CDR2 ANQGSEA. In DNA, the CDR3 is TGCAGCGTTGTTAGGGAAGGGGTAGCGGTTCAGCCCCAGCATTTT. It encodes CSVVREGVAVQPQHF.

This sequence joins TRBV7-8 and TRBJ1-1; tentatively, D is TRBD1 (5 bases). Trimming took off 0 bases at V and 4 bases at J, with 9 bases between the two ends. The CDR3 spans 14 residues. Per germline, CDR1 SGHVS and CDR2 FQNEAQ. The CDR3, as DNA: TGTGCCAGCAGCTTAGCGCAGGGTGGCACTGAAGCTTTCTTT. Amino acid sequence: CASSLAQGGTEAFF.

In nucleotides, the CDR3 is TGTGCCATGCGGGACAGGGAAGAAAAACTGTTTTTT. This gives the protein CAMRDREEKLFF. The gene calls are TRBV25-1 and TRBJ1-4, with 9 bases lining up with TRBD1. The germline V gene encodes CDR1 MGHDK and CDR2 SYGVNS. Trimming took 10 bases from V and 8 from J; bases not matched to a gene: 5. The CDR3 consists of 12 residues.

This chain connects TRBV15 to TRBJ2-2; D gene uncertain. This CDR3 spans 13 amino acids. Deletions cut 0 bases from V and 5 bases from J, with 4 bases between. Looked up from germline, CDR1 is LNHNV and CDR2 is YYDKDF (reference sequence). This CDR3 is CATSRETTGELFF. CDR3 sequence (DNA): TGTGCCACCAGCAGAGAGACAACCGGGGAGCTGTTTTTT. The variable domain in full, completed from reference TRBV15 and TRBJ2-2, reads DAMVIQNPRYQVTQFGKPVTLSCSQTLNHNVMYWYQQKSSQAPKLLFHYYDKDFNNEADTPDNFQSRRPNTSFCFLDIRSPGLGDTAMYLCATSRETTGELFFGEGSRLTVL.

The gene calls are TRBV19 and TRBJ1-5; 7 bases align to TRBD1. Losses at the gene ends were 3 bases for V and 10 bases for J; bases not matched to a gene: 12. CDR1 is LNHDA, CDR2 SQIVND, per germline (reference sequence). The CDR3 runs 15 residues. The CDR3 is CASSIGETGFYPQHF. CDR3 DNA sequence: TGTGCCAGTAGTATTGGAGAGACAGGGTTCTATCCCCAGCATTTT.

This chain links TRBV6-1 with TRBJ1-1; 7 bases fit TRBD1. The CDR3 runs to 16 residues. V gave up 2 bases and J gave up 5 bases; unmatched junction bases: 11. The V gene's germline CDR1 is MNHNS and CDR2 SASEGT. In nucleotides, the CDR3 is TGTGCCAGCAGTGAATTAGGGACAGATTACTGGACTGAAGCTTTCTTT. Encoded protein: CASSELGTDYWTEAFF.

The J gene is TRBJ1-6, the V gene TRBV5-1; D is unresolved. This CDR3 has 14 residues. Trimming cost V 3 bases and J 5 bases, with 9 bases left between them. CDR1 is SGHRS, CDR2 YFSETQ, per germline. CDR3 region: CASSYGEDNSPLHF. The CDR3 DNA is TGCGCCAGCAGCTATGGGGAGGATAATTCACCCCTCCACTTT. The full variable domain, its missing parts supplied by reference TRBV5-1 and TRBJ1-6, is KAGVTQTPRYLIKTRGQQVTLSCSPISGHRSVSWYQQTPGQGLQFLFEYFSETQRNKGNFPGRFSGRQFSNSRSEMNVSTLELGDSALYLCASSYGEDNSPLHFGNGTRLTVT.